This entry lists 24 T cell receptor beta chains sequenced from one sample in a study of blood T cell repertoires in COVID-19. Assay: immunoSEQ multiplex PCR; the TCRdb copy retains only in-frame clones and omits some. Here the sample spans around 400,000 clones, around 87% being singletons. The source material was peripheral blood. All receptors derive from a woman in her twenties or thirties with COVID-19, enrolled during active disease.

The J gene is TRBJ2-7, the V gene TRBV28; a possible D gene is TRBD1 (6 bases). This CDR3 is built from 14 residues. Trimming cost V 6 bases and J 9 bases, with 21 bases left between them. The germline gives CDR1 MDHEN, CDR2 SYDVKM. The CDR3 region has the DNA TGTGCCAGCAGCCCCACCTCGAACGCAGGGGTGCAGTACTTC. Translating gives CASSPTSNAGVQYF.

The CDR3 region has the DNA TGTGCCATCAGTGAGTCGCAGGTGGACACCGGGGAGCTGTTTTTT. The encoded protein is CAISESQVDTGELFF. V usage is TRBV10-3 and J usage is TRBJ2-2; D unclear. The V end was cut by 0 bases, the J end by 3 bases, with 8 bases between. The CDR3 has 15 residues. Germline assignment: CDR1 ENHRY and CDR2 SYGVKD.

The chain joins TRBV2 to TRBJ2-6; D is unclear. V was pared by 3 bases and J by 2 bases, with 8 bases between. The germline CDR1 and CDR2 sequences are SNHLY and FYNNEI. The CDR3 loop spans 15 amino acids. The CDR3 loop reads CASSDPTPGANVLTF. CDR3 DNA sequence: TGTGCCAGCAGTGATCCTACTCCTGGGGCCAACGTCCTGACTTTC.

The V call is TRBV7-2, the J call TRBJ2-2; tentatively, D is TRBD2 (6 bases). The germline V and J ends were trimmed by 2 bases and 6 bases, with 7 bases remaining between them. Germline CDR1 SGHTA, CDR2 FQGNSA. This CDR3 region has 13 residues. CDR3 bases: TGTGCCAGCAGCTTACCTAGCGCCGGGGAGCTGTTTTTT. Its translation: CASSLPSAGELFF.

V and J are TRBV27 and TRBJ2-3, with TRBD2 matching 12 bases. The junction had 3 bases not matched to a gene; V was cut back by 9 bases and J by 5 bases. Per germline, CDR1 MNHEY and CDR2 SMNVEV (reference sequence). There are 13 residues in the CDR3. The CDR3 DNA follows: TGTGCCAGTTGGGGACTAGCGGGAGATACGCAGTATTTT. The encoded protein is CASWGLAGDTQYF.

The CDR3 region is CASRRQVFNEQFF. DNA for the CDR3: TGTGCCAGCAGGCGACAGGTTTTTAATGAGCAGTTCTTC. V is TRBV28 and J is TRBJ2-1, with D possibly being TRBD1 (6 bases). The germline V gene encodes CDR1 MDHEN and CDR2 SYDVKM. The CDR3 has 13 residues. V lost 6 bases and J lost 7, with 13 bases in between.

The rearrangement uses TRBV6-2 or TRBV6-3 and TRBJ2-5; D possibly corresponds to TRBD2 (5 bases). V lost 5 bases, J lost 5 bases, and 12 bases lay in between. Germline V gene data show CDR1 as MNHEY and CDR2 as SVGEGT. CDR3 size: 13 residues. The CDR3 region has the DNA TGTGCCAGCAGTCCGGGGTTTACCGAGACCCAGTACTTC. Translation gives CASSPGFTETQYF.

In the case of this clone: One end of the junction fails to match germline, which may point to a read error. The J gene is TRBJ2-7, the V gene TRBV5-6; a weak D match, TRBD2 (6 bases). Germline CDR1 SGHDT, CDR2 YYEEEE. The CDR3 loop spans 14 amino acids. The CDR3 protein is CASRLAGSAYEQYF. CDR3 nucleotides: TGTGCCAGCAGGTTGGCGGGATCCGCGTATGAGCAGTACTTC.

The rearrangement joins TRBV5-1 to TRBJ2-1, with a weak D call TRBD2 (6 bases). CDR1 and CDR2 from the germline V gene are SGHRS and YFSETQ. V lost 6 bases to trimming and J lost 2 bases, with 18 bases between them. This CDR3 is built from 16 residues. In nucleotides, the CDR3 is TGCGCCAGCAAAGGGGCGGGGACGGTTGCCTACAATGAGCAGTTCTTC. Protein sequence: CASKGAGTVAYNEQFF.

The chain carries TRBV19 and TRBJ1-1, with D possibly TRBD1 on 5 matching bases. Trimming left V 5 bases short and J 4 bases short, with 14 bases between. Germline-derived CDR1 and CDR2 are LNHDA and SQIVND (reference sequence). The CDR3 is made up of 14 amino acids. The CDR3 protein is CASSVLGGFTEAFF. CDR3 DNA sequence: TGTGCCAGTAGTGTGCTGGGGGGGTTCACTGAAGCTTTCTTT.

This rearrangement joins TRBV7-6 to TRBJ1-2; the match to TRBD1 covers 11 bases. V shed 5 bases, J shed 4 bases, and the junction held 3 bases outside the gene matches. CDR3 length: 14 residues. Per germline, CDR1 SGHVS and CDR2 FNYEAQ. The CDR3 coding sequence is TGTGCCAGCAGCCTTGGGACAGGGGGCTATGGCTACACCTTC. As protein: CASSLGTGGYGYTF.

The chain has TRBV7-3 and TRBJ1-2, with D uncertain. Germline V gives CDR1 SGHTA, CDR2 FQGTGA. Trimming removed 5 bases at V and 3 bases at J, with 16 bases between. CDR3 size: 15 residues. In DNA, the CDR3 is TGTGCCAGCAGCCCCCTGGCGGCTCCTTACTATGGCTACACCTTC. Protein product: CASSPLAAPYYGYTF.

This chain uses TRBV2 with TRBJ2-6; a possible D gene is TRBD1 (6 bases). Deletions cut 6 bases from V and 5 bases from J, with 17 bases between. Germline CDR1 is SNHLY and CDR2 is FYNNEI. The CDR3 runs to 16 residues. The CDR3 nucleotides are TGTGCCAGCAGCACAGGGATGCTAACTTGGGCCAACGTCCTGACTTTC. Encoded protein: CASSTGMLTWANVLTF.

The chain has TRBV7-9 and TRBJ2-1, with D uncertain. V was pared by 5 bases and J by 8 bases, with 10 bases between. Germline V gives CDR1 SEHNR, CDR2 FQNEAQ (reference sequence). The CDR3 is 12 residues long. The CDR3 sequence: CASSAHADEQFF. The CDR3, as DNA: TGTGCCAGCAGCGCCCACGCAGATGAGCAGTTCTTC.

This clone was seen a few times. The chain couples TRBV12-5 to TRBJ2-2, with D unresolved. V was trimmed by 5 bases and J by 6 bases, leaving 10 bases between them. The CDR3 is 13 amino acids. The germline CDR1 and CDR2 sequences are LGHNT and FRNRAP. CDR3 protein: CASGLSPAGELFF. In DNA form, the CDR3 reads TGTGCTAGTGGTCTCTCCCCGGCCGGGGAGCTGTTTTTT. The full variable domain, its missing parts supplied by reference TRBV12-5 and TRBJ2-2, is DARVTQTPRHKVTEMGQEVTMRCQPILGHNTVFWYRQTMMQGLELLAYFRNRAPLDDSGMPKDRFSAEMPDATLATLKIQPSEPRDSAVYFCASGLSPAGELFFGEGSRLTVL.

Comments on this clone: Within the sample, other DNA sequences also encode this same CDR3. The chain carries TRBV6-4 and TRBJ2-3; 7 bases align to TRBD2. Germline V gene lookup returns CDR1 MRHNA and CDR2 SNTAGT. This CDR3 has 15 amino acids. V lost 2 bases, J lost 0 bases, and 2 bases stayed unmatched. CDR3 amino acids: CASSDGGGSTDTQYF. CDR3 coding DNA: TGTGCCAGCAGTGACGGCGGGGGTAGCACAGATACGCAGTATTTT.

This clone has only one observation. The V and J genes are TRBV10-1 and TRBJ2-2, with no clear D. The germline V gene has CDR1 WNHNN and CDR2 SYGVQD (reference sequence). The CDR3 length is 15 residues. V was trimmed by 5 bases and J by 4 bases, leaving 14 bases between them. In DNA, the CDR3 is TGCGCCAGCAGTCCTGACTCCTCGAGCACCGGGGAGCTGTTTTTT. It is translated as CASSPDSSSTGELFF.

The chain recombines TRBV6-8 with TRBJ2-1; D might be TRBD1 (5 bases). CDR1 and CDR2 from the germline V gene are MNHGY and SAAAGT. With 2 bases removed from V and 9 bases from J, the gap between germline ends came to 8 bases. The CDR3 length is 12 residues. CDR3 in DNA: TGTGCCAGCAGTTACAGGGGCGGTGAGCAGTTCTTC. Translation: CASSYRGGEQFF.

The V gene is TRBV4-1, the J gene TRBJ2-4; a weak D match, TRBD1 (5 bases). V was pared by 2 bases and J by 2 bases, with 7 bases between. Germline V gene data show CDR1 as MGHRA and CDR2 as YSYEKL. The CDR3 has 14 residues. CDR3 in DNA: TGCGCCAGCAGCCAACAGGGTCCCAAAAACATTCAGTACTTC. As protein: CASSQQGPKNIQYF.

The CDR3 here is CASSLPAGSGETQYF. DNA of the CDR3: TGTGCCAGCTCACTCCCGGCCGGGAGTGGGGAGACCCAGTACTTC. The chain recombines TRBV18 with TRBJ2-5; weak D call: TRBD2 (6 bases). The length of the CDR3 is 15 residues. Germline values: CDR1 KGHSH, CDR2 LQKENI. The V end was cut by 4 bases, the J end by 5 bases, with 17 bases between.

The rearrangement uses TRBV30 and TRBJ2-1, with a weak D call TRBD2 (6 bases). V lost 4 bases and J lost 0, with 22 bases in between. Germline CDR1 reads GTSNPN; CDR2 reads SVGIG (reference sequence). The CDR3 extends over 18 amino acids. The CDR3 DNA reads as TGTGCCTGGAAAGCGGCGCAAGGCACAGCGGGCTCCTACAATGAGCAGTTCTTC. Amino acids: CAWKAAQGTAGSYNEQFF.

This chain uses TRBV11-2 with TRBJ2-7; TRBD2 agrees at 14 bases. Germline trimming cut 6 bases from V and 1 base from J; bases unmatched to any gene: 5. Germline V lookup: CDR1 SGHAT, CDR2 FQNNGV. The CDR3 covers 16 residues. The CDR3 DNA is TGTGCCAGCAGGCCCGGGACTAGCGGGAGATCCTACGAGCAGTACTTC. This codes for CASRPGTSGRSYEQYF.

The genes are TRBV6-5 and TRBJ2-2, with D possibly being TRBD2 (5 bases). In germline, CDR1 is MNHEY, CDR2 SVGAGI. The CDR3 length is 12 residues. Deletions cut 2 bases from V and 9 bases from J, with 7 bases between. CDR3 region: CASSYASRELFF. The CDR3 bases are TGTGCCAGCAGTTACGCTAGCCGGGAGCTGTTTTTT.

This clone was counted once. This chain uses TRBV7-2 with TRBJ2-2, with TRBD1 as a possible D gene (6 bases). The V and J ends lost 1 base and 5 bases respectively, with 8 bases between them. The germline V gene encodes CDR1 SGHTA and CDR2 FQGNSA. There are 14 residues in the CDR3. In DNA, the CDR3 is TGTGCCAGCAGCTTAGTAAGGGGGACCGGGGAGCTGTTTTTT. Its protein product is CASSLVRGTGELFF.